This T cell receptor (beta chain) was sequenced during a study of blood T cell repertoires in COVID-19 (dated by TCRdb to 2018 to 2020). About the full investigation: Collaborator samples came from the United States, Italy and Spain and covered acute and convalescent phases of COVID-19. The material from the prospective study consisted of cDNA or gDNA derived from T cells, B-cell-depleted T cells, or PBMCs. Deeply sampled blood TCRbeta repertoires from subjects exposed to, actively infected with, or recovered from COVID-19 were included in the dataset. The repertoires were released in a freely available public database intended as a resource for research on the immune response to SARS-CoV-2. The samples were drawn from two sources: the first 160 participants of the ongoing ImmuneRACE study, and fewer than 1,500 subjects contributed by 6 global collaborators. Nearly every sample came with metadata listing a de-identified subject ID, COVID-19 status, age in years and sex. HLA class I and class II types, where available, came from metadata supplied by the sample provider rather than from assay-based typing.

Participants in the prospective study were aged roughly 18 to 89 years, lived in approximately 26 United States geographic areas, and enrolled through a virtual design. In the prospective study, cohorts were assigned on the basis of participant-reported clinical history obtained from a screening survey and a study questionnaire. ImmuneRACE Cohort 3 recovered participants were defined by two consecutive negative NP/OP PCR tests, healthcare professional clearance, or symptom resolution. In the prospective study, whole blood, serum and a nasopharyngeal or oropharyngeal swab were collected from each participant by mobile phlebotomists. Prospective study participants could optionally give additional blood draws and questionnaires over an approximately 2-month period. Before DNA extraction, blood samples from the prospective study were shipped at room temperature or frozen. General study outcomes and caveats: The amount of clinical and demographic metadata varied by source and participant and was provided uncurated.

CDR1 is given as PRHDT and CDR2 as FYEKMQ, both from the germline V gene (reference sequence). From cysteine to phenylalanine, the CDR3 is 15 amino acids long. The read is trimmed to its CDR3 DNA, 45 bases read in frame from base 1. Cut back by 2 bases and 6 bases, the V and J ends lie 14 bases apart. TCRbeta CDR3 regions were amplified from genomic DNA by means of the immunoSEQ Assay, a bias-controlled multiplex PCR. The paper's data handling went like this. Within the assay, amplification of reference gene primers was used to estimate how many nucleated cells each sample contained. To quantify the absolute abundance of each unique TCRbeta CDR3 rearrangement, sequence reads were collapsed and filtered. Productive Simpson clonality was computed per sample as the square root of Simpson's diversity index over productive rearrangements. TCRdb took over this immuneACCESS table, retaining in-frame rearrangements with V and J assigned. Such tables are incomplete; in checked studies, under half of the missing clones stem from an unresolved V gene, and the remainder is unexplained. From that table come the V and J calls and clone size; the DNA was used to work out D and trimming. Present in this sample are hundreds of thousands of clones, more than 75% of which were seen just once. The ten top clones hold roughly 2.5% of the sample.

A word on this clone: The antigen it recognizes is unknown. Base qualities were left out, and no much larger clone turns up one base away.

The V and J genes are TRBV13 and TRBJ2-1; TRBD1 could be the D gene, as 5 bases match. Material: PBMCs or T cells enriched from blood (not recorded which). The receptor was isolated from a man aged 55 to 70 who had recovered from COVID-19. The CDR3 protein sequence reads: CASSLFLGHGNEQFF. The sequenced DNA is TGTGCCAGCAGCTTATTCTTGGGGCATGGCAATGAGCAGTTCTTC.